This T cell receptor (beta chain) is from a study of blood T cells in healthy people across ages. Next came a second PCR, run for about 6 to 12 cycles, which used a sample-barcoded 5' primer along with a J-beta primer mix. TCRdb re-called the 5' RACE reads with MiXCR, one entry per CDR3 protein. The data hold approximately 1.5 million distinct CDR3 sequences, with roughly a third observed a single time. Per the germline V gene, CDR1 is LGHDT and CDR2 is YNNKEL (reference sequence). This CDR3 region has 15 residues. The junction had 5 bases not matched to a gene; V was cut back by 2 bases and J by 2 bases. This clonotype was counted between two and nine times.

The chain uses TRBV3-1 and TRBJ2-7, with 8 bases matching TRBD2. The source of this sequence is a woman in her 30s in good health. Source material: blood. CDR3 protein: CASSQSGLGAYEQYF. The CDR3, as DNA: TGTGCCAGCAGCCAATCGGGACTAGGGGCCTACGAGCAGTACTTC.